The present TCR beta chain was sequenced within a study of shared clonotypes between healthy human individuals. Germline CDR1 is SQVTM and CDR2 is ANQGSEA. This CDR3 spans 14 amino acids. Trimming cost V 5 bases and J 6 bases, with 16 bases left between them. Clones were read by immunoSEQ multiplex PCR, and TCRdb kept only the in-frame ones, dropping some. This table has about 1 million clones, about 76% appearing once. The sample consisted of memory CD4+ T cells sorted from blood. Subset: CD45RA-negative fraction. This TCR was recovered from a young man in good health. V usage is TRBV29-1 and J usage is TRBJ2-2; D is possibly TRBD2 (6 bases). The CDR3 sequence: CSVNLGSTAGELFF. CDR3 nucleotides: TGCAGCGTTAACCTCGGGAGTACGGCCGGGGAGCTGTTTTTT.